This TCR beta chain originates from a study of radiotherapy plus CTLA-4 blockade in lung cancer. The CDR3 spans 15 residues. Germline CDR1 and CDR2: ENHRY and SYGVKD. V dropped 5 bases and J dropped 4; count of bases not matched to a gene: 3. Repertoires were generated with immunoSEQ multiplex PCR, while TCRdb's copy carries only in-frame clones and drops some. Here the sample spans tens of thousands of clones, approximately 84% being singletons. The V call is TRBV10-3, the J call TRBJ2-2; 11 positions agree with TRBD2. Here the sequenced sample was peripheral blood, taken from a patient treated with radiotherapy plus ipilimumab. This sequence originates from a human donor with non-small cell lung cancer whose response to radiotherapy plus ipilimumab could not be evaluated. Here the CDR3 reads CAISSTSGITGELFF. CDR3 in DNA: TGTGCCATCAGTTCGACTAGCGGGATCACCGGGGAGCTGTTTTTT.